The 30 T cell receptor beta chains below all came from one sample that was sequenced in a study of blood T cell repertoires in COVID-19. Clones were sequenced by immunoSEQ multiplex PCR, and TCRdb holds only the in-frame ones, with some missing. This table holds roughly 280,000 clones, around four fifths found once. Sequencing input: peripheral blood. These receptors originate from a man aged 55 to 70 who had recovered from COVID-19.

This clone was recorded a few times. This chain uses TRBV7-8 with TRBJ2-2; no firm D call. V lost 5 bases to trimming and J lost 4 bases, with 8 bases between them. This CDR3 is built from 13 residues. Germline CDR1 is SGHVS and CDR2 is FQNEAQ. The chain's CDR3 is CASSGRLTGELFF. CDR3 sequence (DNA): TGTGCCAGCAGCGGTCGACTCACCGGGGAGCTGTTTTTT. Full variable domain (missing parts from reference TRBV7-8 and TRBJ2-2): GAGVSQSPRYKVAKRGQDVALRCDPISGHVSLFWYQQALGQGPEFLTYFQNEAQLDKSGLPSDRFFAERPEGSVSTLKIQRTQQEDSAVYLCASSGRLTGELFFGEGSRLTVL.

The V gene is TRBV7-9, the J gene TRBJ2-5, with D tentatively TRBD1 (6 bases). The germline gives CDR1 SEHNR, CDR2 FQNEAQ (reference sequence). Trimming left V 1 base short and J 1 base short, with 10 bases between. The CDR3 has 15 residues. The CDR3 bases are TGTGCCAGCAGCTTAGGGACAGTCCGCCAAGAGACCCAGTACTTC. It yields the protein CASSLGTVRQETQYF.

The CDR3 here is CASSLETFKETQYF. In nucleotides, the CDR3 is TGTGCCAGCAGCTTGGAAACTTTCAAAGAGACCCAGTACTTC. The V call is TRBV5-4, the J call TRBJ2-5, with D unclear. The CDR3 covers 14 residues. Germline CDR1 is SGHNT and CDR2 is YYREEE (reference sequence). Trimming took off 0 bases at V and 3 bases at J, with 9 bases between the two ends.

This clone was counted a single time. V and J are TRBV27 and TRBJ1-2, with D tentatively TRBD1 (5 bases). The CDR3 covers 16 residues. Trimming cost V 6 bases and J 4 bases, with 21 bases left between them. CDR1 and CDR2 from the germline V gene are MNHEY and SMNVEV (reference sequence). The CDR3 loop reads CASRKASGGTSYGYTF. As DNA, the CDR3 is TGTGCCAGCAGAAAAGCCTCGGGGGGGACTTCCTATGGCTACACCTTC.

The chain uses TRBV5-1 and TRBJ2-1, with a tentative D call TRBD2 (5 bases). Trimming took off 5 bases at V and 4 bases at J, with 16 bases between the two ends. The CDR3 loop spans 15 amino acids. Germline V gene lookup returns CDR1 SGHRS and CDR2 YFSETQ. The CDR3 nucleotides are TGCGCCAGCAGGTCGGGGTCCCCCGAGTACAATGAGCAGTTCTTC. It specifies CASRSGSPEYNEQFF.

The chain joins TRBV11-2 to TRBJ2-3; TRBD2 aligns across 10 bases. Looked up from germline, CDR1 is SGHAT and CDR2 is FQNNGV. V was clipped by 5 bases and J by 5 bases; unmatched bases: 10. This CDR3 comprises 16 residues. The CDR3 region is CASSPLAGVRRDTQYF. DNA of the CDR3: TGTGCCAGCAGCCCCCTAGCGGGAGTCCGTAGAGATACGCAGTATTTT.

The chain recombines TRBV5-4 with TRBJ1-1; D call uncertain. Germline-derived CDR1 and CDR2 are SGHNT and YYREEE (reference sequence). CDR3 size: 14 residues. Trimming took 4 bases from V and 3 from J, leaving 13 bases between them. The CDR3, as DNA: TGTGCCAGCAGCCAAGGAGCACGGGACACTGAAGCTTTCTTT. Translating it yields CASSQGARDTEAFF.

The chain recombines TRBV18 with TRBJ2-6; 10 bases agree with TRBD1. Trimming at V came to 2 bases and at J to 3 bases, leaving 4 bases not matched to a gene. The germline V gene has CDR1 KGHSH and CDR2 LQKENI. There are 17 residues in the CDR3. The CDR3 reads CASSPGTGVLGANVLTF. In nucleotides, the CDR3 is TGTGCCAGCTCACCAGGGACAGGGGTTCTTGGGGCCAACGTCCTGACTTTC.

This clone was observed once. The chain has TRBV2 and TRBJ1-2; 9 nucleotides agree with TRBD1. Looked up from germline, CDR1 is SNHLY and CDR2 is FYNNEI. The CDR3 is 13 residues long. The CDR3 reads CADRLDRGYGYTF. CDR3 coding DNA: TGTGCAGACCGTTTGGACAGGGGCTATGGCTACACCTTC.

This rearrangement joins TRBV6-6 to TRBJ1-5, with 8 bases matching TRBD1. The germline CDR1 and CDR2 sequences are MNHNY and SVGAGI (reference sequence). Trimming cost V 2 bases and J 7 bases; bases outside gene matches: 10. This CDR3 is 16 amino acids long. CDR3 sequence reads: CASSYLRTGSVQPQHF. In DNA form, the CDR3 reads TGTGCCAGCAGTTACCTTAGGACAGGGTCTGTACAGCCCCAGCATTTT.

This clone has only one observation. The chain links TRBV11-2 to TRBJ2-3; 8 bases agree with TRBD1. Germline CDR1 SGHAT, CDR2 FQNNGV. Trimming took 4 bases from V and 4 from J; bases not matched to a gene: 7. The CDR3 sequence is 15 residues long. The CDR3 sequence: CASSSDRARADTQYF. The DNA of the CDR3 is TGTGCCAGCAGCTCGGACAGGGCTCGAGCAGATACGCAGTATTTT.

The J gene is TRBJ1-5, the V gene TRBV6-2 or TRBV6-3; 11 bases line up with TRBD1. V was clipped by 5 bases and J by 5 bases; unmatched bases: 8. CDR3 length: 16 residues. The germline CDR1 and CDR2 sequences are MNHEY and SVGEGT. CDR3 DNA sequence: TGTGCCAGCAGTGACTACCGGGACAGGGGGGATCAGCCCCAGCATTTT. Translated, it gives CASSDYRDRGDQPQHF.

The rearrangement uses TRBV24-1 and TRBJ2-1, with D perhaps TRBD1 (6 bases). Trimming shortened V by 3 bases and J by 7 bases, and 18 bases separated the two germline ends. CDR1 and CDR2 (germline): KGHDR, SFDVKD. The CDR3 runs to 16 residues. CDR3 bases: TGTGCCACCAGTGATCCCACGGGTCGGACAGTTAATGAGCAGTTCTTC. Translation gives CATSDPTGRTVNEQFF.

The chain uses TRBV11-3 and TRBJ1-4; TRBD1 aligns across 9 bases. Trimming cost V 4 bases and J 6 bases; bases outside gene matches: 9. Germline loops: CDR1 SGHNT, CDR2 YENEEA. The CDR3 is 16 residues long. This chain's CDR3 is CASSCWVGQGDEKLFF. The DNA of the CDR3 is TGTGCCAGCAGCTGCTGGGTGGGACAGGGAGATGAAAAACTGTTTTTT.

This rearrangement joins TRBV18 to TRBJ1-2; 8 nucleotides line up with TRBD1. CDR3 length equals 13 residues. Germline trimming cut 3 bases from V and 8 bases from J; bases unmatched to any gene: 5. Germline CDR1 is KGHSH and CDR2 is LQKENI. The CDR3 is CASSPGQGEGYTF. CDR3 DNA sequence: TGTGCCAGCTCACCCGGACAGGGAGAGGGCTACACCTTC. Full variable domain (rest looked up from reference TRBV18 and TRBJ1-2): NAGVMQNPRHLVRRRGQEARLRCSPMKGHSHVYWYRQLPEEGLKFMVYLQKENIIDESGMPKERFSAEFPKEGPSILRIQQVVRGDSAAYFCASSPGQGEGYTFGSGTRLTVV.

Only a few counts were recorded for this clone. The same CDR3 arises from other DNA sequences in this sample as well. The chain carries TRBV5-1 and TRBJ1-4; D is perhaps TRBD1 (5 bases). This CDR3 region has 15 residues. The V gene lost 4 bases and the J gene lost 2 bases, with 12 bases spanning the gap. The germline V gene encodes CDR1 SGHRS and CDR2 YFSETQ. The CDR3 bases are TGCGCCAGCAGCCCCGGTCGGGGGACTAATGAAAAACTGTTTTTT. This encodes CASSPGRGTNEKLFF.

The chain employs TRBV6-4 and TRBJ1-3, with 9 positions matching TRBD1. Germline V gene lookup returns CDR1 MRHNA and CDR2 SNTAGT. The CDR3 has 17 residues. V gave up 5 bases and J gave up 1 base; unmatched junction bases: 9. CDR3 sequence: CASSPGTGIGSGNTIYF. The CDR3 DNA reads TGTGCCAGCAGTCCCGGGACAGGGATAGGATCTGGAAACACCATATATTTT.

The rearrangement uses TRBV5-6 and TRBJ2-7, with 11 bases matching TRBD2. Germline V gene data show CDR1 as SGHDT and CDR2 as YYEEEE. The CDR3 has 15 residues. The ends lost 1 base at V and 1 base at J; junction bases unmatched: 1. Here the CDR3 DNA reads TGTGCCAGCAGCTTGACTAGCGGGGGATCCTACGAGCAGTACTTC. Residues: CASSLTSGGSYEQYF.

Concerning this clone: This sample includes further DNA sequences coding for the same CDR3. The chain recombines TRBV7-2 with TRBJ2-5; D gene ambiguous. This CDR3 is 13 amino acids long. Trimming stripped 5 bases from V and 2 bases from J, with 9 bases between. Germline CDR1 reads SGHTA; CDR2 reads FQGNSA. The CDR3 nucleotides are TGTGCCAGCAGCCCAAGACTGCAAGAGACCCAGTACTTC. Encoded protein: CASSPRLQETQYF.

This chain joins TRBV15 and TRBJ1-1, with TRBD1 identical over 11 bases. V trimming: 3 bases; J trimming: 4 bases; junction bases outside the gene matches: 4. This CDR3 spans 15 amino acids. CDR1 is LNHNV and CDR2 is YYDKDF in the germline V gene (reference sequence). The CDR3 is CATSRGGTGGTEAFF. Written as DNA, the CDR3 is TGTGCCACCAGCAGGGGGGGGACAGGGGGCACTGAAGCTTTCTTT.

This clone was recorded a few times. The chain employs TRBV28 and TRBJ1-1, with D uncertain. Trimming cost V 1 base and J 1 base, with 10 bases left between them. This CDR3 region has 15 residues. Per the germline V gene, CDR1 is MDHEN and CDR2 is SYDVKM. For the CDR3, the DNA is TGTGCCAGCAGTTTATTTCTGGAGACGAACACTGAAGCTTTCTTT. Residues: CASSLFLETNTEAFF.

The chain carries TRBV6-5 and TRBJ1-2; D is perhaps TRBD1 (5 bases). This CDR3 has 15 amino acids. Trimming stripped 2 bases from V and 4 bases from J, with 14 bases between. CDR1 is MNHEY, CDR2 SVGAGI, per germline. The CDR3: CASSYQRQGSYGYTF. The CDR3 DNA reads TGTGCCAGCAGTTACCAGAGGCAGGGTTCCTATGGCTACACCTTC.

This clone has only one observation. The rearrangement uses TRBV6-1 and TRBJ2-1; D is unresolved. The CDR3 runs 15 residues. Germline lookup yields CDR1 MNHNS and CDR2 SASEGT. V lost 1 base, J lost 5 bases, and 12 bases lay in between. CDR3 region: CASSEESNLNNEQFF. As DNA, the CDR3 is TGTGCCAGCAGTGAAGAGTCTAATCTGAACAATGAGCAGTTCTTC.

The chain recombines TRBV24-1 with TRBJ2-2; D gene uncertain. The germline V gene encodes CDR1 KGHDR and CDR2 SFDVKD. Trimming took off 3 bases at V and 0 bases at J, with 10 bases between the two ends. CDR3 size: 16 residues. The CDR3 sequence: CATSDPGSSNTGELFF. In nucleotides, the CDR3 is TGTGCCACCAGTGATCCCGGGTCCTCGAACACCGGGGAGCTGTTTTTT.

This clone was observed a single time. This sequence joins TRBV6-4 and TRBJ1-6, with 8 bases identical to TRBD1. The CDR3 covers 15 residues. The ends lost 5 bases at V and 5 bases at J; junction bases unmatched: 5. Germline V CDR1 and CDR2: MRHNA, SNTAGT. The CDR3 here is CASSSQGADNSPLHF. CDR3 nucleotide sequence: TGTGCCAGCAGTAGCCAGGGGGCTGATAATTCACCCCTCCACTTT.

The chain carries TRBV5-4 and TRBJ1-5; 7 positions agree with TRBD1. J was trimmed by 3 bases and V by 7 bases; bases with no gene match: 19. The germline gives CDR1 SGHNT, CDR2 YYREEE (reference sequence). The CDR3 extends over 18 amino acids. CDR3 region: CASGRTGVGPSYNQPQHF. The CDR3 DNA reads TGTGCCAGCGGGCGGACAGGCGTCGGTCCCAGCTACAATCAGCCCCAGCATTTT.

This clone was recorded a few times. V gene TRBV2 combines with J gene TRBJ1-4, with D perhaps matching TRBD1 (5 bases). The CDR3 runs 14 residues. The V gene's germline CDR1 is SNHLY and CDR2 FYNNEI. V was clipped by 6 bases and J by 3 bases, with 11 bases between them. CDR3 in amino acids: CASRAGQANEKLFF. The CDR3 DNA reads TGTGCCAGCAGGGCCGGACAAGCTAATGAAAAACTGTTTTTT.

The V call is TRBV12-3 or TRBV12-4, the J call TRBJ2-7; no definite D call. The V and J ends lost 7 bases and 2 bases respectively, with 12 bases between them. This CDR3 contains 13 residues. The DNA for the CDR3 is TGTGCCAGCAACCGACACCACCCCTACGAGCAGTACTTC. It codes for CASNRHHPYEQYF.

The chain carries TRBV9 and TRBJ2-7; 10 nucleotides align to TRBD2. This CDR3 is 15 amino acids long. Germline trimming cut 0 bases from V and 4 bases from J; bases unmatched to any gene: 4. The germline CDR1 and CDR2 sequences are SGDLS and YYNGEE. CDR3 in amino acids: CASSVGTSGNYEQYF. CDR3 DNA sequence: TGTGCCAGCAGCGTAGGAACTAGCGGGAATTACGAGCAGTACTTC.

The gene calls are TRBV7-2 and TRBJ1-6, with 8 bases matching TRBD1. After removal of 1 base from V and 10 bases from J, the junction contained 6 bases not matched to a gene. Germline CDR1 reads SGHTA; CDR2 reads FQGNSA. This CDR3 is built from 15 residues. CDR3 amino acids: CASSLGQGASSPLHF. In DNA form, the CDR3 reads TGTGCCAGCAGCTTAGGTCAGGGGGCGAGCTCACCCCTCCACTTT.